The T cell receptor beta chain under discussion was sequenced for a study of shared clonotypes between healthy human individuals (TCRdb year 2020). As for the study more broadly: Two women and a few men aged 18 to 49 years were included in the cohort. To estimate repertoire size and how much clonotypes are shared between individuals, the study performed deep sequencing of blood TCR repertoires from a few healthy adults. To increase sequencing depth and limit assay-specific biases, TCR repertoire library preparation and sequencing were carried out by different laboratories using diverse techniques. For each donor, CD4 naive and CD4 memory were each run on three plates, CD8 naive on two plates, and CD8 memory on one plate. Leukapheresis yielded between about 0.85 and 9 billion PBMCs per donor.

Spanning cysteine to phenylalanine, the CDR3 consists of 16 amino acids. Of all the DNA, just the CDR3 is kept, 48 bases in frame from base 1. Deletion took 4 bases off V and 0 bases off J, with a span of 15 bases between the germline ends. Reading the germline V gene (reference sequence) gives CDR1 SGHNT and CDR2 YYREEE. Donors were healthy HIV-negative adults with no recently reported acute infections or vaccinations. Only Caucasian adults living in Nashville, Tennessee, USA were represented among the donors. Magnetic negative selection was used to enrich CD4+ T cells, after which naive cells were positively selected on CD45RA and the negative fraction became the memory subset. Blood was collected by leukapheresis, and PBMCs were isolated by Ficoll-Histopaque density gradient centrifugation and then cryopreserved in liquid nitrogen vapor phase. Purity and quantity of every magnetically sorted T cell population were checked by analytical flow cytometry. Each sorted fraction had its genomic DNA isolated and then quantified by UV absorbance on a Nanodrop 2000c.

TCR CDR3 regions were amplified from genomic DNA by multiplex PCR using the deep immunoSEQ assay. For each cell subset, the extracted genomic DNA was distributed evenly across all wells of several immunoSEQ 96-well plates, and each plate served as one replicate. Each replicate PCR for sorted subsets received around 200 ng genomic DNA, equal to about 30,000 T cell genomes. Purified libraries were quantified with a Qubit 3.0 fluorometer, sized on a Bioanalyzer 2100, and re-quantified with the KAPA Library Quantification kit. Each immunoSEQ 96-well plate was sequenced on its own single-read 150-cycle Illumina NextSeq 550 flow cell. Turning to the authors' computational methods: Because only junctional sequences without quality scores were contained in the immunoSEQ output, filtering matching that applied to full-length reads could not be performed. Sequences were annotated with PyIR, a Python wrapper for IgBLAST v1.9, using IMGT germline references to assign V/J genes and CDR3. Reads with weak V/J assignments (E-value above 1e-6), missing CDR3, stop codons, out-of-frame junctions, or ambiguous translated residues were removed. A V3J clonotype was defined by an identical inferred V gene, J gene, and CDR3 amino acid sequence. The percentage overlap between two repertoires was calculated by dividing the number of shared unique clonotypes by the size of the smaller repertoire. Repertoire richness was assessed with RTK rarefaction, the Chao1 estimator, and Recon v2.1 estimates of unobserved clonotypes. OLGA was used to compute generation probabilities for all TCRbeta clonotypes that the gDNA method yielded from a handful of donors. The source is immuneACCESS, and TCRdb retained only in-frame sequences with V and J called. Part of the clones is not carried over; for the studies checked, unresolved V genes explain less than half of this, and the remainder is unexplained. For V, J and clone size, that table is used; D and trimming come from the DNA. The sample data list around 1.5 million clones, and approximately 98% of these were observed just once. The ten largest clones take up 0.4% to 0.45% of the sample.

Comment on this clone: Its cognate antigen has yet to be identified. There are no base qualities to consult, and no much larger clone falls within one base.

Broader findings and caveats from the paper: Even with the large sequencing depth, rarefaction of the sorted-subset datasets indicated that sequencing was incomplete. Sampling was limited to blood, and TCR repertoires in tissue likely differ from TCR repertoires in blood. When four donors were compared, the shared fraction of clonotypes was about 5% for naive CD4, roughly 3.4% for naive CD8, more than 2% for memory CD4, and approximately 0.4% for memory CD8. Because the study included a small number of donors, the genetic and exposure-history diversity represented was limited. Naive subsets generally had larger estimated clonotype richness than memory subsets did. Pairwise subsampling led to the expectation that sequencing depth would affect the degree of clonotype sharing among donors. Clonotypes shared by all four sorted-subset donors showed higher generation probabilities than non-shared clonotypes.

The sequence is built from TRBV5-4 and TRBJ2-3; no D segment can be confidently identified. The clonotype comes from a man aged 25-45 years in good health. The sequenced sample consisted of naive CD4+ T cells sorted from blood. The cell subset or site label on this specimen signifies: CD45RA+ positively selected. The bases are TGTGCCAGCAGCGCGGCGGTGGGCAGAAGCACAGATACGCAGTATTTT. This is translated as CASSAAVGRSTDTQYF. The CDR3, completed at both ends by the reference TRBV5-4 and TRBJ2-3 genes, gives the full variable domain ETGVTQSPTHLIKTRGQQVTLRCSSQSGHNTVSWYQQALGQGPQFIFQYYREEENGRGNFPPRFSGLQFPNYSSELNVNALELDDSALYLCASSAAVGRSTDTQYFGPGTRLTVL.